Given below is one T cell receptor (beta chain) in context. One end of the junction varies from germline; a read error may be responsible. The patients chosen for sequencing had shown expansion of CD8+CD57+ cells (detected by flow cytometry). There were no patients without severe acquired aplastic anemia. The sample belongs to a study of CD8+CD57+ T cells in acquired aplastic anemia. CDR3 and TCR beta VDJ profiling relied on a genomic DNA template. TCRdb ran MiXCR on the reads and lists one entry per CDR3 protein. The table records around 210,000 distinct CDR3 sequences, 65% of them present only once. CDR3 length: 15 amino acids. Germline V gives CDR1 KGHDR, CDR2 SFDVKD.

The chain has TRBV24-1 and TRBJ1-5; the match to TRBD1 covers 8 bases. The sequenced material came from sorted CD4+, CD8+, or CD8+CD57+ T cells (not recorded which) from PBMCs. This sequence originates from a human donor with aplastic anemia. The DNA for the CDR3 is TGTGCCACCCCGGGACAGGACAATAGCAGTCAGCCCCAGCATTTT. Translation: CATPGQDNSSQPQHF.